This record covers a single T cell receptor beta chain. Its target is not known. These data originate in a study of shared clonotypes between healthy human individuals. General observations from the study: Non-shared clonotypes were found to have lower generation probabilities than the clonotypes that were shared by all four of the sorted-subset donors.

This CDR3 comprises 16 residues. The germline V gene has CDR1 MNHEY and CDR2 SMNVEV (reference sequence). Trimming left V 4 bases short and J 1 base short, with 13 bases between. Using immunoSEQ multiplex PCR, the repertoire was profiled, and TCRdb retains in-frame clones only, with some absent. The data show fewer than 1.6 million clones, with approximately 98.5% seen just once and over 0.3% held by the top ten. From CD4+ cells came CD45RA+ naive and CD45RA-negative memory subsets. The chain carries TRBV27 and TRBJ1-4; a weak D match, TRBD1 (5 bases). Material: naive CD4+ T cells sorted from blood. The subset: CD45RA+ positively selected. This TCR derives from a man aged 25-45 years in good health. CDR3 region: CASSWGLGRTNEKLFF. The CDR3 DNA reads as TGTGCCAGCAGTTGGGGCCTAGGGCGAACTAATGAAAAACTGTTTTTT.